The 29 T cell receptor beta chains reported below all come from one sample, sequenced in a study of blood T cell repertoires in COVID-19. TCRdb keeps only in-frame clones here, not all; method: immunoSEQ multiplex PCR. The sample comprises over 150,000 clones, roughly 84% of which are singletons, and about 12% rests with the top ten. Sequencing was carried out using peripheral blood. These receptors were obtained from a woman aged 60-75 years with COVID-19, enrolled during active disease.

The chain links TRBV18 to TRBJ1-1; D is possibly TRBD1 (5 bases). Germline V CDR1 and CDR2: KGHSH, LQKENI. This CDR3 is 14 amino acids long. V was shortened by 3 bases and J by 4 bases, with 12 bases between the two germline ends. The CDR3 DNA reads TGTGCCAGCTCACCTGGGTCTCAGGGCACTGAAGCTTTCTTT. Translation gives CASSPGSQGTEAFF.

This clone was counted a few times. This rearrangement joins TRBV18 to TRBJ2-2; D not resolved. Germline CDR1 reads KGHSH; CDR2 reads LQKENI. Trimming took 4 bases from V and 6 from J, leaving 15 bases between them. The CDR3 is made up of 15 amino acids. CDR3 protein: CASSLPSRGPGELFF. In DNA form, the CDR3 reads TGTGCCAGCTCACTCCCATCGCGAGGCCCCGGGGAGCTGTTTTTT.

The chain carries TRBV13 and TRBJ1-2; perhaps TRBD1 as D (5 bases). The CDR3 totals 15 residues. With 0 bases removed from V and 8 bases from J, the gap between germline ends came to 16 bases. From germline, CDR1 is PRHDT and CDR2 FYEKMQ (reference sequence). CDR3 sequence reads: CASSLGRVRAEGYTF. CDR3 nucleotides: TGTGCCAGCAGCTTAGGCCGGGTCAGGGCGGAAGGCTACACCTTC.

The chain carries TRBV5-6 and TRBJ2-2, with 9 bases identical to TRBD1. This CDR3 contains 19 residues. V lost 4 bases to trimming and J lost 4 bases; unmatched junction nucleotides: 17. Germline CDR1 reads SGHDT; CDR2 reads YYEEEE. The CDR3 loop reads CASSVQIGTGRRSTGELFF. As DNA, the CDR3 is TGTGCCAGCAGCGTACAGATCGGGACAGGGAGGCGGAGCACCGGGGAGCTGTTTTTT.

This chain uses TRBV5-1 with TRBJ2-2, with a weak D call TRBD1 (6 bases). Trimming pared 0 bases from V and 7 bases from J, leaving 13 bases between. Germline loops: CDR1 SGHRS, CDR2 YFSETQ. This CDR3 region has 15 residues. DNA of the CDR3: TGCGCCAGCAGCTTGGCCGCCACACAGGGCGGGGAGCTGTTTTTT. Amino acid sequence: CASSLAATQGGELFF.

The chain uses TRBV7-6 and TRBJ1-4; possible D gene TRBD1, 5 bases. Germline lookup yields CDR1 SGHVS and CDR2 FNYEAQ. The ends were cut back, 5 bases at V and 1 base at J, with 11 bases in the middle. The CDR3 is 15 amino acids. The CDR3 sequence: CASSLLGLTNEKLFF. CDR3 coding DNA: TGTGCCAGCAGCCTGCTGGGGCTAACTAATGAAAAACTGTTTTTT.

The V gene is TRBV7-2, the J gene TRBJ2-1, with D perhaps TRBD2 (5 bases). Trimming stripped 5 bases from V and 12 bases from J, with 8 bases between. The germline V gene encodes CDR1 SGHTA and CDR2 FQGNSA. The CDR3 is 10 amino acids. The CDR3 protein is CASSQLVQFF. The CDR3 DNA reads as TGTGCCAGCAGCCAACTAGTGCAGTTCTTC.

The CDR3 sequence is CASSHHRDRGNSPLHF. The DNA of the CDR3 is TGTGCCAGCAGCCACCACCGGGACAGGGGCAATTCACCCCTCCACTTT. The chain links TRBV7-9 to TRBJ1-6, with 10 bases fitting TRBD1. The germline gives CDR1 SEHNR, CDR2 FQNEAQ (reference sequence). The CDR3 is 16 residues long. V was clipped by 5 bases and J by 7 bases; unmatched bases: 8.

This chain joins TRBV9 and TRBJ2-3, with D perhaps matching TRBD1 (5 bases). V lost 4 bases, J lost 6 bases, and 12 bases lay in between. Germline V gene sequence: CDR1 SGDLS, CDR2 YYNGEE. The CDR3 sequence is 13 residues long. This CDR3 reads CASSPGQRDTQYF. In DNA form, the CDR3 reads TGTGCCAGCAGCCCTGGACAACGGGATACGCAGTATTTT.

This chain uses TRBV11-2 with TRBJ1-2, with a possible D match to TRBD1 (6 bases). This CDR3 region has 14 residues. Germline V gene lookup returns CDR1 SGHAT and CDR2 FQNNGV. V was shortened by 0 bases and J by 8 bases, with 13 bases between the two germline ends. CDR3 protein: CASSLDYRERGYTF. The CDR3 DNA reads as TGTGCCAGCAGCTTAGATTACAGGGAGAGGGGCTACACCTTC.

V is TRBV6-6 and J is TRBJ2-5; 8 bases map to TRBD2. Germline assignment: CDR1 MNHNY and CDR2 SVGAGI (reference sequence). The CDR3 runs 14 residues. V gave up 7 bases and J gave up 3 bases; unmatched junction bases: 7. CDR3 sequence (DNA): TGTGCCAGCACCGGGAGAGCGGGAGAAGAGACCCAGTACTTC. It yields the protein CASTGRAGEETQYF.

This rearrangement joins TRBV6-5 to TRBJ2-7; weak D call: TRBD1 (6 bases). CDR3 length: 16 amino acids. Trimming took off 4 bases at V and 0 bases at J, with 16 bases between the two ends. The V gene's germline CDR1 is MNHEY and CDR2 SVGAGI. The CDR3 region is CASSFTGTPNSYEQYF. Written as DNA, the CDR3 is TGTGCCAGCAGTTTTACCGGGACACCTAACTCCTACGAGCAGTACTTC.

The rearrangement uses TRBV29-1 and TRBJ1-5; D is unclear. The germline CDR1 and CDR2 sequences are SQVTM and ANQGSEA. Trimming removed 8 bases at V and 9 bases at J, with 17 bases between. This CDR3 contains 12 residues. The CDR3 protein is CSTMTGLGPQHF. CDR3 DNA sequence: TGCAGCACCATGACCGGGTTAGGGCCCCAGCATTTT.

The chain has TRBV5-1 and TRBJ1-5; no clear D. Germline V gene lookup returns CDR1 SGHRS and CDR2 YFSETQ. Trimming removed 0 bases at V and 4 bases at J, with 8 bases between. The length of the CDR3 is 14 residues. The CDR3 nucleotides are TGCGCCAGCAGCTTGGGGGAGAGGAATCAGCCCCAGCATTTT. Its translation: CASSLGERNQPQHF.

V and J are TRBV10-1 and TRBJ2-7, with D possibly being TRBD2 (5 bases). The CDR3 loop spans 13 amino acids. V lost 5 bases and J 2 bases, leaving 10 bases between the germline ends. Germline V gene sequence: CDR1 WNHNN, CDR2 SYGVQD (reference sequence). The CDR3 here is CASSSSGTYEQYF. As DNA, the CDR3 is TGCGCCAGCAGTTCCTCGGGGACCTACGAGCAGTACTTC.

The V gene is TRBV6-2 or TRBV6-3, the J gene TRBJ1-1, with D possibly being TRBD1 (5 bases). From germline, CDR1 is MNHEY and CDR2 SVGEGT. V lost 6 bases to trimming and J lost 1 base, with 12 bases between them. There are 14 residues in the CDR3. The CDR3 is CASSLGLQNTEAFF. The CDR3 region has the DNA TGTGCCAGCAGCCTGGGACTCCAGAACACTGAAGCTTTCTTT.

This clone was seen only a few times. Within the sample, other DNA sequences also encode this same CDR3. CDR3 sequence: CASSPRTGVNYGYTF. The CDR3, as DNA: TGTGCCAGCAGCCCAAGGACAGGGGTGAACTATGGCTACACCTTC. This chain links TRBV7-9 with TRBJ1-2, with 9 nucleotides matching TRBD1. Trimming removed 5 bases from V and 2 bases from J; junction bases left unmatched: 6. The CDR3 extends over 15 amino acids. Germline V gene lookup returns CDR1 SEHNR and CDR2 FQNEAQ (reference sequence). The variable domain in full, completed from reference TRBV7-9 and TRBJ1-2, reads DTGVSQNPRHKITKRGQNVTFRCDPISEHNRLYWYRQTLGQGPEFLTYFQNEAQLEKSRLLSDRFSAERPKGSFSTLEIQRTEQGDSAMYLCASSPRTGVNYGYTFGSGTRLTVV.

V and J are TRBV7-9 and TRBJ1-2; possible D gene TRBD1, 6 bases. This CDR3 comprises 13 residues. The V and J ends lost 1 base and 4 bases respectively, with 7 bases between them. Looked up from germline, CDR1 is SEHNR and CDR2 is FQNEAQ (reference sequence). CDR3 DNA: TGTGCCAGCAGCTTAGACAGGGCCTATGGCTACACCTTC. It encodes CASSLDRAYGYTF.

This chain links TRBV7-7 with TRBJ2-3; 9 nucleotides line up with TRBD2. The CDR3 spans 15 residues. V was pared by 1 base and J by 6 bases, with 5 bases of the junction left unmatched. Per germline, CDR1 SSHAT and CDR2 FNYEAQ (reference sequence). CDR3 residues: CASSLGRGGLDTQYF. CDR3 nucleotide sequence: TGTGCCAGCAGCTTAGGGCGGGGGGGCCTTGATACGCAGTATTTT.

The rearrangement joins TRBV11-3 to TRBJ1-2; the match to TRBD1 covers 8 bases. This CDR3 contains 14 residues. The V gene end was trimmed by 5 bases and the J gene end by 4 bases; junction bases not matched to a gene: 6. CDR1 and CDR2 (germline): SGHNT, YENEEA. CDR3 amino acids: CASSVGQAFYGYTF. The CDR3 nucleotides are TGTGCCAGCAGCGTGGGACAGGCGTTCTATGGCTACACCTTC.

The sample holds one count of this clone. The chain has TRBV6-4 and TRBJ1-1, with 10 bases fitting TRBD1. The V gene end was trimmed by 4 bases and the J gene end by 6 bases; junction bases not matched to a gene: 2. The CDR3 has 13 amino acids. CDR1 and CDR2 from the germline V gene are MRHNA and SNTAGT. CDR3 in amino acids: CASSADRGSEAFF. The CDR3 DNA sequence: TGTGCCAGCAGTGCGGACAGGGGGTCTGAAGCTTTCTTT.

This clone was detected only once. The chain is built from TRBV4-1 and TRBJ2-2; 8 bases are a match to TRBD1. Looked up from germline, CDR1 is MGHRA and CDR2 is YSYEKL. The junction had 3 bases not matched to a gene; V was cut back by 0 bases and J by 6 bases. There are 15 residues in the CDR3. DNA of the CDR3: TGCGCCAGCAGCCAAGATCTCAGGGGGCCCGGGGAGCTGTTTTTT. Translating gives CASSQDLRGPGELFF.

The rearrangement links TRBV27 to TRBJ1-4; no definite D call. Germline V gene data show CDR1 as MNHEY and CDR2 as SMNVEV (reference sequence). The V end lost 6 bases, the J end lost 4 bases, and 3 bases lay between the germline ends. CDR3 length equals 11 residues. The CDR3 region has the DNA TGTGCCAGCAGGAGTAATGAAAAACTGTTTTTT. Translation gives CASRSNEKLFF. The whole variable domain, filled in from reference TRBV27 and TRBJ1-4, reads EAQVTQNPRYLITVTGKKLTVTCSQNMNHEYMSWYRQDPGLGLRQIYYSMNVEVTDKGDVPEGYKVSRKEKRNFPLILESPSPNQTSLYFCASRSNEKLFFGSGTQLSVL.

The V and J genes are TRBV9 and TRBJ1-6; no clear D gene. Trimming took 1 base from V and 7 from J, leaving 9 bases between them. Germline V gives CDR1 SGDLS, CDR2 YYNGEE. This CDR3 is built from 14 residues. For the CDR3, the DNA is TGTGCCAGCAGCGTACGACAAGAAAATTCACCCCTCCACTTT. It translates to CASSVRQENSPLHF.

This chain joins TRBV2 and TRBJ1-4, with 7 bases fitting TRBD1. The CDR3 extends over 14 amino acids. Germline V gene lookup returns CDR1 SNHLY and CDR2 FYNNEI. V lost 8 bases to trimming and J lost 2 bases; unmatched junction nucleotides: 5. CDR3 coding DNA: TGTGCCAGCGACAGGGCGGTGACTAATGAAAAACTGTTTTTT. Translation gives CASDRAVTNEKLFF.

CDR3 in DNA: TGTGCCGGGGGGGGAGGCAATCAGCCCCAGCATTTT. Its protein product is CAGGGGNQPQHF. This sequence joins TRBV7-2 and TRBJ1-5; perhaps TRBD1 as D (5 bases). The germline V and J ends were trimmed by 11 bases and 2 bases, with 10 bases remaining between them. The CDR3 runs 12 residues. CDR1 SGHTA and CDR2 FQGNSA come from the germline V gene.

This clone has just one count. This sequence joins TRBV5-1 and TRBJ1-6; a possible D gene is TRBD1 (6 bases). V lost 2 bases and J 6 bases, leaving 9 bases between the germline ends. Germline V gene sequence: CDR1 SGHRS, CDR2 YFSETQ. The CDR3 sequence is 14 residues long. The CDR3 DNA follows: TGCGCCAGCAGCTTATGGACAGCTAATTCACCCCTCCACTTT. Translating gives CASSLWTANSPLHF.

The chain links TRBV19 to TRBJ1-1; the match to TRBD1 covers 9 bases. The CDR3 has 13 amino acids. J was trimmed by 3 bases and V by 11 bases; bases with no gene match: 7. Per germline, CDR1 LNHDA and CDR2 SQIVND (reference sequence). CDR3 DNA sequence: TGTGCCTCGCACCGGGACAGGGACACTGAAGCTTTCTTT. This gives the protein CASHRDRDTEAFF. Supplemented by reference TRBV19 and TRBJ1-1, the full variable domain reads DGGITQSPKYLFRKEGQNVTLSCEQNLNHDAMYWYRQDPGQGLRLIYYSQIVNDFQKGDIAEGYSVSREKKESFPLTVTSAQKNPTAFYLCASHRDRDTEAFFGQGTRLTVV.

The J gene is TRBJ2-1, the V gene TRBV6-5, with 10 positions matching TRBD2. This CDR3 is 14 amino acids long. Unmatched junction bases numbered 1, after V lost 6 bases and J lost 2 bases. Germline V lookup: CDR1 MNHEY, CDR2 SVGAGI. CDR3 region: CASRLAGAYNEQFF. The CDR3 DNA reads TGTGCCAGCAGGCTAGCGGGAGCCTACAATGAGCAGTTCTTC.